This T cell receptor beta chain was sequenced during a study of cytomegalovirus exposure and HLA in healthy donors. Unmatched junction bases numbered 16, after V lost 6 bases and J lost 1 base. This CDR3 region has 18 residues. From germline, CDR1 is SGHTA and CDR2 FQGTGA. PCR involved 60 Vbeta and 13 Jbeta primers. Using immunoSEQ multiplex PCR, the repertoire was profiled, and TCRdb retains in-frame clones only, with some absent. The specimen's table records approximately 51,000 clones. The specimen sequenced was PBMCs. The chain combines TRBV7-3 with TRBJ2-3, with 7 bases matching TRBD2. The sequence came from a man in his forties in good health and CMV-seropositive. CDR3 sequence reads: CASSPFRAAAGGTDTQYF. The CDR3 DNA sequence: TGTGCCAGCAGTCCATTCCGCGCAGCCGCGGGAGGCACAGATACGCAGTATTTT.